The T cell receptor beta chain described here comes from a study of OX40 agonist ivuxolimab in advanced cancers. As for the study in general: Ivuxolimab is an agonistic anti-OX40 (CD134) antibody, and patients were treated with it. At around 81% male, the cohort had a mean age of about 60 years, ranging from roughly 20 to 85.

Study-wide points: The investigators did not determine what antigen specificity the expanded peripheral T cells had. Low normalized clonal expansion also occurred in some nonresponding patients.

Here immunoSEQ multiplex PCR was the method, and the copy in TCRdb shows in-frame clones only, minus some. The data contain around 60,000 clones, approximately 85% of them singletons. Regarding this clone: The antigen remains unidentified.

The CDR3 length is 15 residues. The V and J ends lost 1 base and 0 bases respectively, with 10 bases between them. Germline V gene lookup returns CDR1 SGHDN and CDR2 FVKESK. The material sequenced was CD4+ or CD8+ T cells sorted from blood, taken in a trial of the OX40 agonist ivuxolimab. This rearrangement joins TRBV14 to TRBJ2-7; D uncertain. This TCR was sampled from an adult with an advanced solid tumor such as melanoma, head and neck, liver or kidney cancer. CDR3 bases: TGTGCCAGCAGCCAAGGGGCGTCGAGCTCCTACGAGCAGTACTTC. This gives the protein CASSQGASSSYEQYF.